These 4 T cell receptor beta chains originate from one sample sequenced in a study of Ad26.COV2.S vaccination and SARS-CoV-2 variants. The table came from immunoSEQ multiplex PCR; TCRdb's copy has only in-frame clones and leaves some out. This table has 350,000 to 500,000 clones, about 90% appearing once. Treatment in this sample: roughly 20 received Ad26.COV2.S at low or high dose, single or two shots; several received placebo; per-sample allocation not given. At day 63 after the first vaccine or placebo injection, samples were drawn. The sample here was peripheral blood, taken in a trial of Ad26.COV2.S vaccine versus placebo. The source of these receptors is a person between 18 and 60 years old who received the Ad26.COV2.S COVID-19 vaccine or a placebo.

V gene TRBV6-2 or TRBV6-3 combines with J gene TRBJ2-7; D is unclear. Germline V gene data show CDR1 as MNHEY and CDR2 as SVGEGT. This CDR3 has 14 amino acids. V was cut by 5 bases and J by 7 bases, with 18 bases left in between. CDR3 protein: CASSKDRLLGEQYF. DNA of the CDR3: TGTGCCAGCAGTAAAGATCGACTGCTTGGAGAGCAGTACTTC.

The chain has TRBV2 and TRBJ1-1, with a weak D call TRBD1 (6 bases). Trimming took off 4 bases at V and 2 bases at J, with 8 bases between the two ends. CDR3 length equals 13 residues. Germline V gene sequence: CDR1 SNHLY, CDR2 FYNNEI. CDR3 residues: CASSVGTNTEAFF. CDR3 in DNA: TGTGCCAGCAGTGTGGGGACAAACACTGAAGCTTTCTTT.

The chain links TRBV4-2 to TRBJ2-7; D is tentatively TRBD1 or TRBD2 (5 bases each). CDR1 is LGHNA and CDR2 is YNFKEQ in the germline V gene. The CDR3 is 15 amino acids. V was shortened by 1 base and J by 2 bases, with 12 bases between the two germline ends. CDR3 bases: TGTGCCAGCAGCCAAGGGATCGGGACCACCTACGAGCAGTACTTC. This translates into CASSQGIGTTYEQYF.

The J gene is TRBJ2-1, the V gene TRBV7-9; TRBD1 agrees at 8 bases. V lost 5 bases to trimming and J lost 4 bases; unmatched junction nucleotides: 10. There are 16 residues in the CDR3. Germline V CDR1 and CDR2: SEHNR, FQNEAQ (reference sequence). CDR3 in amino acids: CASSKTDRGLYNEQFF. In DNA form, the CDR3 reads TGTGCCAGCAGCAAGACTGACAGGGGTCTTTACAATGAGCAGTTCTTC.